A selection of T cell receptor beta chains follows, all from one sample in a study of T-cell reconstitution after alpha-beta-depleted transplantation in children. Each CDR3 protein gets one entry after TCRdb re-called the PCR reads with MiXCR. The table records roughly 350,000 distinct CDR3 sequences, roughly 17% of them present only once. The sequencing here drew on PBMCs, mostly from graft donor cells, taken 360 days after TCRalphabeta/CD19-depleted stem cell transplant. The receptor source for this set is a male patient between 2 and 10 years old who had a stem cell transplant for acute lymphoblastic leukemia, so the T cells may come from the graft donor. The CDR3 runs from the conserved cysteine through the conserved F or W. Expanded clones get a size class; other rows say once, few or many, or leave the size out.

>TRBV19|TRBJ2-1|NA
CASSMGPSYNEQFF
>TRBV4-1|TRBJ2-1|NA
CASSQDGGTSGGNEQFF
>TRBV5-5|TRBJ1-6|NA
CASSPRDSPLHF
>TRBV5-8|TRBJ1-5|NA
CASSPSSGRPQHF
>TRBV5-1|TRBJ1-2|NA
CASSLEGRSYGYTF
>TRBV28|TRBJ1-1|NA
CASSLAQFGGPEAFF
>TRBV7-8|TRBJ2-3|NA
CASSPRLAGNTQYF
>TRBV29-1|TRBJ1-1|few
CSVGRKGRNTEAFF
>TRBV3-1|TRBJ2-3|few
CASSPYYSGSGRADTQYF
>TRBV20-1|TRBJ2-1|NA
CSGRERLYNEQFF
>TRBV28|TRBJ2-5|many
CASSLGDLEETQYF
>TRBV16|TRBJ2-7|NA
CASRRQGAGSYEQYF
>TRBV5-1|TRBJ2-3|few
CASSLGVGLGTDTQYF
>TRBV4-1|TRBJ2-7|NA
CASSRLGLADEQYF
>TRBV5-1|TRBJ1-2|few
CASSWTGGSNYGYTF
>TRBV12-3/TRBV12-4|TRBJ1-4|few
CASSLRRVINEKLFF
>TRBV12-3/TRBV12-4|TRBJ2-6|NA
CASSAWGQGPSGANVLTF
>TRBV5-1|TRBJ2-3|NA
CASSYQIPGTGADTQYF
>TRBV3-1|TRBJ2-7|many
CASSQVRGTGKQYF
>TRBV4-3|TRBJ1-4|NA
CASSQDRFRGASNEKLFF
>TRBV5-1|TRBJ2-2|few
CASSVRGDPNTGELFF
>TRBV28|TRBJ2-3|many
CASSLLATSTDTQYF
>TRBV5-1|TRBJ2-7|NA
CASSLAFDYSISSRRYEQYF
>TRBV4-1|TRBJ1-1|few
CASSQVVNTEAFF
>TRBV19|TRBJ2-1|few
CASTPGLYNEQFF
>TRBV29-1|TRBJ2-3|many
CSLSLSSTDTQYF
>TRBV12-3/TRBV12-4|TRBJ2-1|many
CASKPRTSGIGEQFF
>TRBV3-1|TRBJ2-2|NA
CASSHLTGHTGELFF
>TRBV9|TRBJ2-1|NA
CASSGPGQGYNEQFF
>TRBV12-3/TRBV12-4|TRBJ2-7|few
CASSTSREVSYEQYF
>TRBV3-1|TRBJ2-1|few
CASSLGQLAYNEQFF
>TRBV7-9|TRBJ1-2|NA
CASSPPGPHYGYTF
>TRBV12-3/TRBV12-4|TRBJ1-4|many
CASSSRTGGAENEKLFF
>TRBV15|TRBJ1-3|few
CATSRRGALSGNTIYF
>TRBV12-3/TRBV12-4|TRBJ2-3|NA
CASSFPRTSTDTQYF
>TRBV20-1|TRBJ2-2|few
CSARGWIVTGELFF
>TRBV27|TRBJ1-5|NA
CASSRGSNQPQHF
>TRBV6-5|TRBJ2-1|many
CATRDRGHIEQFF
>TRBV9|TRBJ1-4|NA
CASSPQGAVGEKLFF